This T cell receptor beta chain was sequenced during a study of cytomegalovirus exposure and HLA in healthy donors. Study observations and caveats: It was 150 to 200 TCR beta chains that were listed as cytomegalovirus-associated. TRBV6-2, TRBV6-3 and some other V segments were unresolvable in 87-base-pair reads. In vitro data verified a few CMV-associated chains as specific for CMV antigens. When presence/absence was analysed, sequencing depth was taken to be roughly uniform across donors.

The PCR contained 60 Vbeta and 13 Jbeta primers. Using immunoSEQ multiplex PCR, the repertoire was profiled, and TCRdb retains in-frame clones only, with some absent. This sample's clone table lists around 140,000 clones. The CDR3 spans 15 residues. J lost 4 bases, V lost 0 bases, and 7 bases had no gene match. Germline values: CDR1 SGDLS, CDR2 YYNGEE. Of note for this clone: The antigen remains unidentified.

This sequence originates from a woman between 40 and 55 years old in good health and CMV-seronegative. Sequenced sample: PBMCs. The V and J genes are TRBV9 and TRBJ2-7; 7 bases line up with TRBD1. The CDR3 is CASSVDQGVLYEQYF. The DNA for the CDR3 is TGTGCCAGCAGCGTAGATCAGGGGGTCCTTTACGAGCAGTACTTC. Using reference TRBV9 and TRBJ2-7 for the parts outside the CDR3, the full variable domain is DSGVTQTPKHLITATGQRVTLRCSPRSGDLSVYWYQQSLDQGLQFLIQYYNGEERAKGNILERFSAQQFPDLHSELNLSSLELGDSALYFCASSVDQGVLYEQYFGPGTRLTVT.